This T cell receptor (beta chain) came from a study of blood T cell repertoires in COVID-19 (dated by TCRdb to about 2020). Describing the broader study: Samples from collaborators originated in the United States, Italy and Spain and spanned both the acute and convalescent phases of COVID-19. The material from the prospective study consisted of cDNA or gDNA derived from T cells, B-cell-depleted T cells, or PBMCs. The repertoires were released in a freely available public database intended as a resource for research on the immune response to SARS-CoV-2. Subjects who had been exposed to COVID-19, were actively infected with it, or had recovered from it provided the deeply sampled blood TCRbeta repertoires that made up the dataset. Where HLA class I and class II types were available, the types were taken from metadata supplied by the sample provider, not from assay-based typing. Nearly every sample came with metadata listing a de-identified subject ID, COVID-19 status, age in years and sex. Samples were obtained from the ongoing ImmuneRACE study (first 160 participants) and from 1,000 to 1,500 subjects provided by 6 global collaborators.

Of note for this clone: Its antigen target is currently unknown. No much larger clone is present one base from it, and per-base qualities are unavailable.

Each collaborating institution followed its own protocols to collect whole blood in K2EDTA tubes. For TCRbeta analysis, collaborator samples were shipped as frozen whole blood, as isolated PBMCs, or as DNA extracted from either sample type. What the research found in general, with its limitations: The quantity of clinical and demographic metadata differed by source and by participant and was supplied without curation.

The junction shows trimming of 3 bases on V and 5 bases on J, plus 11 bases between the germline ends. The CDR3 goes from the cysteine to the phenylalanine over 13 residues. The kept DNA is CDR3 alone, 39 bases in frame from the first base. The germline V gene supplies CDR1 SGHTA and CDR2 FQGNSA. TCRbeta CDR3 regions were amplified from genomic DNA using the immunoSEQ Assay, a bias-controlled multiplex PCR. Processing in the source paper ran as follows. Nucleated cell counts per sample were estimated from amplification of reference gene primers within the assay. To quantify the absolute abundance of each unique TCRbeta CDR3 rearrangement, sequence reads were collapsed and filtered. For each sample, productive Simpson clonality was calculated as the square root of Simpson's diversity index over productive rearrangements. The table comes from immuneACCESS by way of TCRdb, which keeps in-frame sequences with V and J called. Part of the clones is missing from these tables; in studies checked, under half for an unresolved V gene and the rest for unknown reasons. V and J calls plus clone size are reproduced from that table; the DNA served to infer D and trimming. In this sample the table shows approximately 100,000 clones, around 81% of which occur a single time. The ten largest clones represent about 10% of the sample.

The chain is made from TRBV7-2 and TRBJ2-7; the D segment could be TRBD1, given 6 matching bases. The sequence was collected from a human donor in a cohort sampled during active COVID-19. The sequenced sample was peripheral blood. Read as DNA, the sequence is TGTGCCAGCAGCTTGGGCAGGGGAGACGAGCAGTACTTC. Translated, this gives CASSLGRGDEQYF.